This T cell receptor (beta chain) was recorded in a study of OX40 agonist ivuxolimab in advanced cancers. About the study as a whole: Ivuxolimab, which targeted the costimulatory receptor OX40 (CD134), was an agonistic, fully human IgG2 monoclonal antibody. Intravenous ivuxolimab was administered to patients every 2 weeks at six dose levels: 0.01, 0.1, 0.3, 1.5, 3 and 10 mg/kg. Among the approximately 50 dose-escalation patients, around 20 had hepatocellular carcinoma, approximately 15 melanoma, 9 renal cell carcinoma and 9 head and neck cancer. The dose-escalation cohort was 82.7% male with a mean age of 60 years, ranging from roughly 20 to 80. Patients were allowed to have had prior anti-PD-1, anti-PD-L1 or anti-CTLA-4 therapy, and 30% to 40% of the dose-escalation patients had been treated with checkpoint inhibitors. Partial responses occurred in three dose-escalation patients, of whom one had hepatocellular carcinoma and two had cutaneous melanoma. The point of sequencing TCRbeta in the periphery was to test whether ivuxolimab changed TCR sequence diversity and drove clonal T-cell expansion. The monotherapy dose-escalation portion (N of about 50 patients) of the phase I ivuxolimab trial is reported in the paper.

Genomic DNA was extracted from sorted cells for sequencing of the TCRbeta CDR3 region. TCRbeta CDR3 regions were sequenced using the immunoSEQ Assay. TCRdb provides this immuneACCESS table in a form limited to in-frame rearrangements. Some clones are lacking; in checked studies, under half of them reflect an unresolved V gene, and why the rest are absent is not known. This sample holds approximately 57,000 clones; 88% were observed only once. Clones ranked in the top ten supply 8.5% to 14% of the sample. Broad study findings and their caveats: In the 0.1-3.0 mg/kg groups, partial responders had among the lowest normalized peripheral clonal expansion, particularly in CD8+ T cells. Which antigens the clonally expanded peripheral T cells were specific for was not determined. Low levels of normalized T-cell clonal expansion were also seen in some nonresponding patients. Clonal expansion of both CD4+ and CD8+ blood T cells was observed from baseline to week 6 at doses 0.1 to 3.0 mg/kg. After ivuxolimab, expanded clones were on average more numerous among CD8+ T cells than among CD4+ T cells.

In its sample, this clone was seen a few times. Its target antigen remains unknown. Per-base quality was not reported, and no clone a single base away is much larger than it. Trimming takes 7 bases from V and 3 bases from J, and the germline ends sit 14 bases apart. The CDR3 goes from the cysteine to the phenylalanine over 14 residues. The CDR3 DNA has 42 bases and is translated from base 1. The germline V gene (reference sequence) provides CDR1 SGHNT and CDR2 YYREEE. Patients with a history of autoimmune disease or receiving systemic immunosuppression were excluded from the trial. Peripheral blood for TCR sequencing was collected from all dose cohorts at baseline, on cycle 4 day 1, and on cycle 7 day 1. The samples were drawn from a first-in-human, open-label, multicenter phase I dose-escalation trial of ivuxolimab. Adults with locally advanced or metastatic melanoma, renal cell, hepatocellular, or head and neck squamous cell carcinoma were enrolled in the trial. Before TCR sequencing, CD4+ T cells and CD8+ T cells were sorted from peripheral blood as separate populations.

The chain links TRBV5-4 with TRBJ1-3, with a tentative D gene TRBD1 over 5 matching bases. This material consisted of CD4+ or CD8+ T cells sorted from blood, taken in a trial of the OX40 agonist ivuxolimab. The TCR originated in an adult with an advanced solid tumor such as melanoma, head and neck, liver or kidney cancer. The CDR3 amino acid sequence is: CASSDTVGGNTIYF. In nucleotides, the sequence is TGTGCCAGCTCGGACACAGTAGGTGGAAACACCATATATTTT.